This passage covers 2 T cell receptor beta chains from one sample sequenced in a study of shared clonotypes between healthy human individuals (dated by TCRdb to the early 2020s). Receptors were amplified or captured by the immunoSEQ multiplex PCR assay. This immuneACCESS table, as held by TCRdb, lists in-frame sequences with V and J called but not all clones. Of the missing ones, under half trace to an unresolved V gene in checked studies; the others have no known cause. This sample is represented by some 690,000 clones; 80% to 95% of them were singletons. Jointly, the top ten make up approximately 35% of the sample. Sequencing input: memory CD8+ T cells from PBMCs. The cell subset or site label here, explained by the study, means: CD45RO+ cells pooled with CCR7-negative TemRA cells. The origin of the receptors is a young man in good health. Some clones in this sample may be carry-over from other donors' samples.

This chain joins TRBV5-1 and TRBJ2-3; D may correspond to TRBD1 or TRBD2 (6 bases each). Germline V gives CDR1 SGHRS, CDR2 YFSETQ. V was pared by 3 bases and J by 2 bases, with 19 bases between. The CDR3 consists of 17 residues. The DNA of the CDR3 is TGCGCCAGCAGCTCCCCCGAGGGGGGACATTCCACAGATACGCAGTATTTT. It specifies CASSSPEGGHSTDTQYF. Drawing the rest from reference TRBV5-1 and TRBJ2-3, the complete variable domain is KAGVTQTPRYLIKTRGQQVTLSCSPISGHRSVSWYQQTPGQGLQFLFEYFSETQRNKGNFPGRFSGRQFSNSRSEMNVSTLELGDSALYLCASSSPEGGHSTDTQYFGPGTRLTVL.

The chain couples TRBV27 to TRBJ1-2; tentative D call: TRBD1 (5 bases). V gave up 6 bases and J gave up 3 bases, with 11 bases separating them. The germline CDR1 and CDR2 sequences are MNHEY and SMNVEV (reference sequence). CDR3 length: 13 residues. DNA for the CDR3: TGTGCCAGCAGGCCCGGGACGGACTATGGCTACACCTTC. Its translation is CASRPGTDYGYTF.